A single sample is the source of the 24 T cell receptor beta chains below, sequenced in a study of OX40 agonist ivuxolimab in advanced cancers. Method: immunoSEQ multiplex PCR; TCRdb's copy keeps in-frame clones and lacks some. The sample lists about 89,000 clones; about 88% were seen once. The sequences come from CD4+ or CD8+ T cells sorted from blood, collected in a trial of the OX40 agonist ivuxolimab. These receptors were taken from an adult with an advanced solid tumor such as melanoma, head and neck, liver or kidney cancer.

The J gene is TRBJ1-5, the V gene TRBV7-6; D might be TRBD1 (6 bases). CDR3 length equals 16 residues. From germline, CDR1 is SGHVS and CDR2 FNYEAQ. The V end was cut by 5 bases, the J end by 7 bases, with 21 bases between. CDR3 sequence reads: CASSPGRGGAWQPQHF. The CDR3 bases are TGTGCCAGCAGCCCTGGCCGGGGGGGGGCATGGCAGCCCCAGCATTTT.

This clone was picked up one time. The chain uses TRBV6-5 and TRBJ1-5; D is perhaps TRBD1 (5 bases). The V gene's germline CDR1 is MNHEY and CDR2 SVGAGI. There are 14 residues in the CDR3. Trimming took 6 bases from V and 4 from J, leaving 13 bases between them. The CDR3, as DNA: TGTGCCAGCAGCAGCCAGGGTTTTAATCAGCCCCAGCATTTT. Its protein is CASSSQGFNQPQHF.

This chain connects TRBV5-1 to TRBJ1-2; D not certain. V was trimmed by 0 bases and J by 6 bases, leaving 9 bases between them. This CDR3 has 13 residues. Germline loops: CDR1 SGHRS, CDR2 YFSETQ. This CDR3 is CASSLAGRDGYTF. In DNA, the CDR3 is TGCGCCAGCAGCTTGGCGGGGAGGGATGGCTACACCTTC.

This chain links TRBV5-1 with TRBJ2-5, with D maybe TRBD1 (5 bases). V was trimmed by 7 bases and J by 4 bases, leaving 20 bases between them. The CDR3 extends over 15 amino acids. CDR1 is SGHRS, CDR2 YFSETQ, per germline. In DNA, the CDR3 is TGCGCCAGCGCCGTGGGTGGAGACAGACGAGAGACCCAGTACTTC. Its protein is CASAVGGDRRETQYF.

The chain recombines TRBV7-2 with TRBJ1-2, with 9 bases lining up with TRBD1. This CDR3 is 15 amino acids long. Germline CDR1 is SGHTA and CDR2 is FQGNSA. V trimming: 5 bases; J trimming: 0 bases; junction bases outside the gene matches: 4. The CDR3 nucleotides are TGTGCCAGCAGCCCCCGGACAGGGGCTAACTATGGCTACACCTTC. Protein: CASSPRTGANYGYTF. The full variable domain, in which reference TRBV7-2 and TRBJ1-2 provide the parts outside the CDR3, is GAGVSQSPSNKVTEKGKDVELRCDPISGHTALYWYRQSLGQGLEFLIYFQGNSAPDKSGLPSDRFSAERTGGSVSTLTIQRTQQEDSAVYLCASSPRTGANYGYTFGSGTRLTVV.

The CDR3 DNA follows: TGTGCCATCAGTGAGCGGGACAGGGAAAGAACTGAAGCTTTCTTT. This translates into CAISERDRERTEAFF. V usage is TRBV10-3 and J usage is TRBJ1-1, with 9 bases identical to TRBD1. V shed 2 bases, J shed 5 bases, and the junction held 6 bases outside the gene matches. CDR3 size: 15 residues. Germline lookup yields CDR1 ENHRY and CDR2 SYGVKD.

The chain combines TRBV7-9 with TRBJ2-6, with unresolved D. The V and J ends lost 3 bases and 2 bases respectively, with 8 bases between them. The CDR3 length is 15 residues. The germline V gene has CDR1 SEHNR and CDR2 FQNEAQ (reference sequence). The CDR3 loop reads CASSFDATGANVLTF. The CDR3 nucleotides are TGTGCCAGCAGCTTCGACGCCACTGGGGCCAACGTCCTGACTTTC.

J is TRBJ1-1 and V is TRBV11-3; D may be TRBD1 (5 bases). The germline CDR1 and CDR2 sequences are SGHNT and YENEEA. Trimming cost V 5 bases and J 4 bases, with 14 bases left between them. The CDR3 runs 14 residues. DNA for the CDR3: TGTGCCAGCAGCCCCCATCAGGGAAGCACTGAAGCTTTCTTT. Its translation is CASSPHQGSTEAFF.

This clone was detected only once. The chain employs TRBV5-5 and TRBJ1-4; maybe TRBD1 (5 bases). The germline V gene encodes CDR1 SGHKS and CDR2 YYEKEE (reference sequence). The CDR3 contains 15 residues. Trimming left V 5 bases short and J 3 bases short, with 14 bases between. The CDR3 sequence: CASSRAGTPNEKLFF. CDR3 coding DNA: TGTGCCAGCAGTCGCGCAGGGACCCCTAATGAAAAACTGTTTTTT.

This rearrangement joins TRBV5-6 to TRBJ1-2, with D perhaps matching TRBD1 (6 bases). The CDR3 consists of 14 residues. CDR1 and CDR2 from the germline V gene are SGHDT and YYEEEE. V was cut by 4 bases and J by 5 bases, with 15 bases left in between. This CDR3 reads CASSLDRRQYGYTF. The CDR3 bases are TGTGCCAGCAGCCTCGACAGGAGACAATATGGCTACACCTTC.

The chain joins TRBV6-1 to TRBJ2-3, with 7 nucleotides matching TRBD2. CDR1 and CDR2 from the germline V gene are MNHNS and SASEGT. The V gene end was trimmed by 5 bases and the J gene end by 4 bases; junction bases not matched to a gene: 6. The CDR3 is 14 amino acids. For the CDR3, the DNA is TGTGCCAGCAGTTCAGCGGGGACGTCAGATACGCAGTATTTT. Translated, it gives CASSSAGTSDTQYF.

V gene TRBV4-2 combines with J gene TRBJ2-5; D possibly uses TRBD1 or TRBD2 (5 bases each). The closer fit of TRBJ2-7 to the DNA end suggests the J call may be wrong. The CDR3 covers 14 residues. CDR1 LGHNA and CDR2 YNFKEQ come from the germline V gene. The CDR3 coding sequence is TGTGCCAGCAGCCAAGATGGGGGAAATTACGAGCAGTACTTC. Residues: CASSQDGGNYEQYF.

This chain links TRBV2 with TRBJ2-7; TRBD2 aligns across 13 bases. V lost 4 bases and J lost 4; bases outside the gene matches: 4. This CDR3 spans 15 amino acids. Germline loops: CDR1 SNHLY, CDR2 FYNNEI. This CDR3 reads CASSAGLAGWYEQYF. In DNA form, the CDR3 reads TGTGCCAGCAGTGCGGGACTAGCGGGGTGGTACGAGCAGTACTTC. Together with reference TRBV2 and TRBJ2-7, the CDR3 gives the full variable domain: EPEVTQTPSHQVTQMGQEVILRCVPISNHLYFYWYRQILGQKVEFLVSFYNNEISEKSEIFDDQFSVERPDGSNFTLKIRSTKLEDSAMYFCASSAGLAGWYEQYFGPGTRLTVT.

The CDR3 reads CASSEVSRTPGYGYTF. The CDR3 DNA follows: TGTGCCAGCAGTGAAGTTTCGAGGACACCAGGGTATGGCTACACCTTC. This rearrangement joins TRBV2 to TRBJ1-2; the D gene is possibly TRBD1 (5 bases). Trimming took off 1 base at V and 5 bases at J, with 17 bases between the two ends. The CDR3 totals 16 residues. CDR1 and CDR2 (germline): SNHLY, FYNNEI.

J is TRBJ2-1 and V is TRBV30; D unclear. The CDR3 covers 15 residues. V was cut by 0 bases and J by 0 bases, with 9 bases left in between. Germline V gene lookup returns CDR1 GTSNPN and CDR2 SVGIG (reference sequence). CDR3 amino acids: CAWSVRSSSYNEQFF. DNA of the CDR3: TGTGCCTGGAGTGTACGGAGTAGCTCCTACAATGAGCAGTTCTTC.

This sequence joins TRBV7-3 and TRBJ2-1, with D unresolved. Germline V gene data show CDR1 as SGHTA and CDR2 as FQGTGA. V was pared by 0 bases and J by 2 bases, with 5 bases between. This CDR3 is built from 14 residues. For the CDR3, the DNA is TGTGCCAGCAGCTTAACCCCCACCTACAATGAGCAGTTCTTC. Amino acid sequence: CASSLTPTYNEQFF.

The rearrangement links TRBV28 to TRBJ1-4; D is ambiguous. CDR3 length: 13 residues. Germline V gene data show CDR1 as MDHEN and CDR2 as SYDVKM. The ends were cut back, 10 bases at V and 5 bases at J, with 14 bases in the middle. CDR3 coding DNA: TGTGCCACGATACGGCGGGGAAATGAAAAACTGTTTTTT. This gives the protein CATIRRGNEKLFF. Using reference TRBV28 and TRBJ1-4 for the parts outside the CDR3, the full variable domain is DVKVTQSSRYLVKRTGEKVFLECVQDMDHENMFWYRQDPGLGLRLIYFSYDVKMKEKGDIPEGYSVSREKKERFSLILESASTNQTSMYLCATIRRGNEKLFFGSGTQLSVL.

The chain joins TRBV10-3 to TRBJ1-1; D unresolved. Germline V gene sequence: CDR1 ENHRY, CDR2 SYGVKD. The CDR3 is 13 residues long. The ends were cut back, 6 bases at V and 5 bases at J, with 13 bases in the middle. The CDR3 nucleotides are TGTGCCATCAGGCAGGTCCTGGGGACTGAAGCTTTCTTT. This sequence encodes CAIRQVLGTEAFF.

The chain carries TRBV15 and TRBJ1-5; 8 bases fit TRBD1. V trimming: 5 bases; J trimming: 6 bases; junction bases outside the gene matches: 9. CDR3 length: 15 residues. Per the germline V gene, CDR1 is LNHNV and CDR2 is YYDKDF (reference sequence). The CDR3 region has the DNA TGTGCCACCAGCGGAGGACAGGGTTATTCTCAGCCCCAGCATTTT. This codes for CATSGGQGYSQPQHF.

The chain is built from TRBV10-3 and TRBJ1-5; 10 bases agree with TRBD1. The germline V gene encodes CDR1 ENHRY and CDR2 SYGVKD. The CDR3 runs to 14 residues. Losses at the gene ends were 2 bases for V and 5 bases for J; bases not matched to a gene: 0. The CDR3 loop reads CAISEGTGDQPQHF. CDR3 sequence (DNA): TGTGCCATCAGTGAGGGGACAGGGGATCAGCCCCAGCATTTT.

About this clone itself: At one boundary the junction diverges from the germline segment, which might be a read error. Other DNA sequences in this sample translate to the same CDR3. V is TRBV30 and J is TRBJ2-1; 7 positions match TRBD2. The germline gives CDR1 GTSNPN, CDR2 SVGIG (reference sequence). The CDR3 length is 16 residues. The CDR3 DNA reads as TGTGCCTGGAGTCTGCGGGGACTAAGCTCCTACAATGAACAGTTCTTC. This gives the protein CAWSLRGLSSYNEQFF.

This clone has more than one count but fewer than ten. This chain uses TRBV29-1 with TRBJ2-3; no definite D call. Deletions cut 4 bases from V and 0 bases from J, with 11 bases between. This CDR3 has 14 amino acids. Per germline, CDR1 SQVTM and CDR2 ANQGSEA. The CDR3 region is CSVGNGRSTDTQYF. The CDR3 DNA sequence: TGCAGCGTTGGTAACGGACGGAGCACAGATACGCAGTATTTT.

V gene TRBV7-2 combines with J gene TRBJ1-2; TRBD1 matches 8 bases. V was pared by 5 bases and J by 2 bases, with 10 bases of the junction left unmatched. The CDR3 totals 16 residues. The germline V gene has CDR1 SGHTA and CDR2 FQGNSA. CDR3 DNA sequence: TGTGCCAGCAGCCCGCGCAGGACAGGGCTAAACTATGGCTACACCTTC. It translates to CASSPRRTGLNYGYTF.

The rearrangement links TRBV5-1 to TRBJ2-3; D uncertain. V was shortened by 1 base and J by 4 bases, with 7 bases between the two germline ends. The CDR3 runs 13 residues. CDR1 is SGHRS, CDR2 YFSETQ, per germline. CDR3 sequence reads: CASSLPGADTQYF. The CDR3 nucleotides read TGCGCCAGCAGCTTGCCAGGTGCAGATACGCAGTATTTT.